A selection of T cell receptor beta chains follows, all from one sample in a study of blood T cell repertoires in COVID-19. The protocol was immunoSEQ multiplex PCR, while the TCRdb copy is restricted to in-frame clones and leaves out a portion. The sample includes more than 130,000 clones, about nine tenths seen only once; the top ten take 10% to 13%. Source material: peripheral blood. The receptor set was obtained from a man aged 50 to 60 with active or convalescent COVID-19. Each CDR3 is given without its conserved first and last residue. Clone size, where shown, is once, few, many, or a class for clones that have expanded.

TRBJ1-4,TRBV7-9,-,ASTHNRVSSEKLF
TRBJ1-3,TRBV28,-,ASSRDRVSGNTIY
TRBJ2-2,TRBV27,-,ATTPSGRINTGELF
TRBJ1-5,TRBV19,-,ASSIVIAGFYNQPQH
TRBJ2-2,TRBV6-5,-,ASSSGTGGTGELF
TRBJ2-3,TRBV19,-,ASSSWGDSLTDTQY
TRBJ2-3,TRBV9,-,ASSVELAGGGDTQY
TRBJ2-1,TRBV7-2,-,ASRNPGTASYNEQF
TRBJ2-7,TRBV4-1,-,ASSQGYREGVEQY
TRBJ2-7,TRBV6-4,-,ANRTCWSSYEQY
TRBJ1-2,TRBV6-2/TRBV6-3,-,ASSPQGRGYT
TRBJ2-7,TRBV10-1,once,ASSRTGVVGEQY
TRBJ2-5,TRBV27,-,ASRKFAAGTGQETQY
TRBJ1-3,TRBV24-1,-,ATSCPPVGNTIY
TRBJ2-3,TRBV29-1,-,SAEPSTDTQY
TRBJ2-1,TRBV6-2/TRBV6-3,-,ASSYNTGRGRNEQF
TRBJ2-2,TRBV2,-,ASSQQGATGELF
TRBJ2-2,TRBV4-2,-,ASSQLELAGGSGELF
TRBJ2-7,TRBV1,-,TSSRLAGRYEQY
TRBJ2-6,TRBV6-5,-,ASSFQGPPANVLT
TRBJ1-5,TRBV2,-,ASARGGLHQPQH
TRBJ2-2,TRBV10-2,-,ASEREAANTGELF
TRBJ2-7,TRBV29-1,-,SVGGGSSYEQY
TRBJ1-5,TRBV19,-,ASSPVQGRGNQPQH
TRBJ1-4,TRBV29-1,-,SFSQGQGGLYSEKLF
TRBJ1-2,TRBV6-5,-,ASSYSGDRAIYGYT
TRBJ2-5,TRBV6-2/TRBV6-3,-,ASSYQGPQETQY
TRBJ2-7,TRBV6-2/TRBV6-3,-,ASSYRSGFYEQY
TRBJ2-5,TRBV4-1,-,ASSQVLSPRFSQY
TRBJ1-2,TRBV9,-,ASSVEGRGVSNYGYT
TRBJ2-3,TRBV27,-,ASSLSPRVVTQY
TRBJ1-1,TRBV10-3,-,AIRAGRGARTEAF
TRBJ1-3,TRBV2,-,ASSLGGYSGNTIY
TRBJ2-1,TRBV6-4,-,ASSDSSGSYNEQF
TRBJ2-7,TRBV28,-,ASSLWTRGTYEQY
TRBJ2-7,TRBV18,-,ASSPPSVPGNEQY
TRBJ1-3,TRBV5-4,-,ASSLGGGAGNTIY
TRBJ2-1,TRBV28,-,ASSFTSGRLQEQF
TRBJ2-2,TRBV28,-,ASSHNTLPGAGELF
TRBJ2-7,TRBV18,-,ASSPYPRGSYEQY
TRBJ2-3,TRBV5-1,-,ASSTPAGDTDTQY
TRBJ2-3,TRBV4-1,-,ASSQETAPDTQY
TRBJ2-5,TRBV7-2,-,ASSGGLAAKETQY
TRBJ2-4,TRBV5-1,-,ASSLTSGMLAKNIQY
TRBJ2-4,TRBV19,-,ASSGTGGLAKNIQY
TRBJ1-3,TRBV7-2,few,ASSLDRRGNTIY
TRBJ2-3,TRBV10-3,-,AIRQTGTSSTQY
TRBJ2-7,TRBV5-1,once,ASSFSRGLADYEQY
TRBJ2-2,TRBV12-5,-,ASGLTGNTGELF
TRBJ2-1,TRBV9,once,ASSFRLADINNEQF
TRBJ2-5,TRBV30,-,AWSVGAGGETQY
TRBJ2-1,TRBV30,-,AWSVITSDYNEQF
TRBJ2-7,TRBV18,-,ASSPQGGAEAYEQY